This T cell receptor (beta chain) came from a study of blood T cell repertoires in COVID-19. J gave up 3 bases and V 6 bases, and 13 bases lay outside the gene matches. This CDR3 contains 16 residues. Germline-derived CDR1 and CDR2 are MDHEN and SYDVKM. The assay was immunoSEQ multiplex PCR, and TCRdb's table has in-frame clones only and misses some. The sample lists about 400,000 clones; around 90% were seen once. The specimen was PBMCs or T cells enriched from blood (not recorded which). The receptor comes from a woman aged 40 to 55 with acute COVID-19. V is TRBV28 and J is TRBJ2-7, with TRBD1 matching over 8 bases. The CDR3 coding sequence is TGTGCCAGCAGACAAACACAGGTGGACAGGGACTACGAGCAGTACTTC. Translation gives CASRQTQVDRDYEQYF.